This passage covers 27 T cell receptor beta chains from one sample sequenced in a study of metastatic and nonmetastatic thyroid tumors. Until they underwent thyroid surgery, no patient had received any treatment. TCRdb reprocessed the PCR reads using MiXCR. The table records 31,000 or so clones, about a sixth of them present only once. What was sequenced was blood. The origin of the receptors is a female donor with papillary thyroid cancer or a benign thyroid nodule (not recorded which). Some clones in this sample may be carry-over from other donors' samples.

This sequence joins TRBV7-2 and TRBJ1-3, with 10 nucleotides matching TRBD1. Germline lookup yields CDR1 SGHTA and CDR2 FQGNSA. The CDR3 has 17 amino acids. Trimming took 2 bases from V and 2 from J; bases not matched to a gene: 6. CDR3 loop: CASSLSGTGDTGNTIYF. The CDR3 nucleotides read TGTGCCAGCAGCTTATCGGGGACAGGGGACACTGGAAACACCATATATTTT.

This clone appeared many times. The CDR3 bases are TGCGCCAGCAGCCAAGATAGCCTAGCAGATACGCAGTATTTT. It translates to CASSQDSLADTQYF. The chain is built from TRBV4-1 and TRBJ2-3; D gene ambiguous. CDR3 length equals 14 residues. Trimming pared 0 bases from V and 4 bases from J, leaving 8 bases between. Germline loops: CDR1 MGHRA, CDR2 YSYEKL.

This clone has ten or more counts. The V gene is TRBV19, the J gene TRBJ1-6; 10 nucleotides match TRBD1. The V segment lost 6 bases and the J segment 8 bases; nucleotides outside the gene matches: 4. Germline V CDR1 and CDR2: LNHDA, SQIVND (reference sequence). The CDR3 runs 14 residues. The CDR3 nucleotides read TGTGCCAGTAGCATCGGGACAGGGGATTCACCCCTCCACTTT. Its translation: CASSIGTGDSPLHF.

This clone was counted many times. The chain carries TRBV5-1 and TRBJ2-5, with D perhaps matching TRBD2 (6 bases). Germline assignment: CDR1 SGHRS and CDR2 YFSETQ. V was trimmed by 2 bases and J by 5 bases, leaving 13 bases between them. The CDR3 is made up of 14 amino acids. The CDR3 reads CASSFFGGGETQYF. The CDR3, as DNA: TGCGCCAGCAGCTTCTTCGGGGGTGGGGAGACCCAGTACTTC.

The gene calls are TRBV5-1 and TRBJ2-7, with 8 positions matching TRBD2. V lost 6 bases to trimming and J lost 1 base; unmatched junction nucleotides: 6. The CDR3 is 14 amino acids. From germline, CDR1 is SGHRS and CDR2 YFSETQ. CDR3 nucleotides: TGCGCCAGCAAGGTCCTAGCGGGTTCCTACGAGCAGTACTTC. Its protein is CASKVLAGSYEQYF.

This clone showed up many times. The rearrangement uses TRBV2 and TRBJ2-2; 10 positions agree with TRBD1. The CDR3 sequence is 14 residues long. Germline CDR1 is SNHLY and CDR2 is FYNNEI. Losses at the gene ends were 6 bases for V and 6 bases for J; bases not matched to a gene: 4. For the CDR3, the DNA is TGTGCCAGCAGCTGGACAGGGGGGGCCGGGGAGCTGTTTTTT. The encoded protein is CASSWTGGAGELFF.

The chain recombines TRBV20-1 with TRBJ2-7; either TRBD1 or TRBD2 may fit D (6 bases each). The CDR3 length is 15 residues. The germline V and J ends were trimmed by 3 bases and 2 bases, with 17 bases remaining between them. CDR1 is DFQATT, CDR2 SNEGSKA, per germline (reference sequence). The CDR3 nucleotides are TGCAGTGCTAGGGGGGCTAGCGCGCAAACCTACGAGCAGTACTTC. Amino acids: CSARGASAQTYEQYF.

This clone was seen ten or more times. The rearrangement uses TRBV5-1 and TRBJ1-4; D not resolved. Trimming cost V 0 bases and J 4 bases, with 7 bases left between them. Germline V gene sequence: CDR1 SGHRS, CDR2 YFSETQ. The CDR3 spans 14 residues. Written as DNA, the CDR3 is TGCGCCAGCAGCTTGGGTGGGGATAATGAAAAACTGTTTTTT. It yields the protein CASSLGGDNEKLFF. Combining the CDR3 with reference TRBV5-1 and TRBJ1-4 gives the whole variable domain KAGVTQTPRYLIKTRGQQVTLSCSPISGHRSVSWYQQTPGQGLQFLFEYFSETQRNKGNFPGRFSGRQFSNSRSEMNVSTLELGDSALYLCASSLGGDNEKLFFGSGTQLSVL.

This clone was observed at least ten times. The chain joins TRBV6-1 to TRBJ2-2; 8 positions match TRBD2. Trimming removed 2 bases from V and 6 bases from J; junction bases left unmatched: 5. Germline V gene lookup returns CDR1 MNHNS and CDR2 SASEGT. The CDR3 has 15 amino acids. The DNA of the CDR3 is TGTGCCAGCAGTGAATCGGAGACTAGCGCCGGGGAGCTGTTTTTT. Translated, it gives CASSESETSAGELFF.

This clone was recorded at least ten times. The chain carries TRBV5-4 and TRBJ1-3; D is undetermined. V lost 0 bases, J lost 4 bases, and 11 bases lay in between. Germline CDR1 is SGHNT and CDR2 is YYREEE (reference sequence). The CDR3 contains 15 residues. CDR3 DNA: TGTGCCAGCAGCTTGGATGTGGAATCCGGAAACACCATATATTTT. Translation: CASSLDVESGNTIYF.

This clone was counted ten times or more. This chain links TRBV4-3 with TRBJ2-7, with D maybe TRBD2 (5 bases). This CDR3 has 13 residues. The ends were cut back, 0 bases at V and 7 bases at J, with 10 bases in the middle. CDR1 is LGHNA, CDR2 YSLEER, per germline. In nucleotides, the CDR3 is TGCGCCAGCAGCCAAGAGTGGGAGCGGGAGCAGTACTTC. Amino acid sequence: CASSQEWEREQYF.

In this sample, this clone turned up many times. The chain joins TRBV4-1 to TRBJ2-7; 7 nucleotides line up with TRBD1. The CDR3 length is 17 residues. CDR1 and CDR2 from the germline V gene are MGHRA and YSYEKL. V was clipped by 0 bases and J by 4 bases; unmatched bases: 12. As DNA, the CDR3 is TGCGCCAGCAGCCAAGAAAAGGCCAGGGGGTTTCGGTACGAGCAGTACTTC. This codes for CASSQEKARGFRYEQYF.

This clone was recorded many times. The chain uses TRBV19 and TRBJ2-5; a weak D match, TRBD2 (5 bases). V lost 8 bases and J lost 4, with 11 bases in between. Germline V gene lookup returns CDR1 LNHDA and CDR2 SQIVND (reference sequence). The CDR3 has 12 amino acids. Written as DNA, the CDR3 is TGTGCCAGTGGAGGATGGGGAGAGACCCAGTACTTC. Its protein is CASGGWGETQYF.

This clone came up many times. This chain connects TRBV30 to TRBJ2-3, with a weak D call TRBD2 (5 bases). The CDR3 runs to 16 residues. Germline V gene data show CDR1 as GTSNPN and CDR2 as SVGIG (reference sequence). The V end lost 3 bases, the J end lost 0 bases, and 16 bases lay between the germline ends. The CDR3 DNA sequence: TGTGCCTGGAGCGCCTTCCTAAGCGGAAGCACAGATACGCAGTATTTT. It translates to CAWSAFLSGSTDTQYF.

The CDR3 loop reads CTKGQGGSEQFF. The CDR3 coding sequence is TGCACCAAGGGGCAGGGGGGCAGTGAGCAGTTCTTC. The rearrangement links TRBV10-1 to TRBJ2-1, with a possible D match to TRBD1 (7 bases). The germline gives CDR1 WNHNN, CDR2 SYGVQD (reference sequence). CDR3 length equals 12 residues.

This clone was recorded many times. V usage is TRBV11-3 and J usage is TRBJ2-1, with 8 bases aligning to TRBD2. The length of the CDR3 is 15 residues. Per the germline V gene, CDR1 is SGHNT and CDR2 is YENEEA. With 3 bases clipped from V and 5 bases from J, the junction kept 6 bases outside the gene matches. CDR3 sequence: CASSFYGTRHNEQFF. In DNA, the CDR3 is TGTGCCAGCAGCTTCTACGGGACTAGACACAATGAGCAGTTCTTC.

In its sample, this clone was seen many times. The chain has TRBV9 and TRBJ1-4; a weak D match, TRBD1 (5 bases). Germline values: CDR1 SGDLS, CDR2 YYNGEE. The CDR3 is 14 amino acids. V dropped 0 bases and J dropped 8 bases, with 11 bases sitting between them. DNA for the CDR3: TGTGCCAGCAGCGTAGGACCTGGGACCGAAAAACTGTTTTTT. The encoded protein is CASSVGPGTEKLFF.

The genes are TRBV20-1 and TRBJ2-1; possibly TRBD2 for D (5 bases). The CDR3 extends over 12 amino acids. V lost 2 bases to trimming and J lost 7 bases, with 9 bases between them. CDR1 DFQATT and CDR2 SNEGSKA come from the germline V gene (reference sequence). The CDR3 DNA is TGCAGTGCTAGATATCGGGAAAATGAGCAGTTCTTC. Encoded protein: CSARYRENEQFF.

This clone was counted many times. The J gene is TRBJ2-3, the V gene TRBV20-1; tentatively, D is TRBD1 (6 bases). The CDR3 totals 15 residues. Trimming left V 1 base short and J 2 bases short, with 13 bases between. Per germline, CDR1 DFQATT and CDR2 SNEGSKA (reference sequence). CDR3 residues: CSARAGTLVTDTQYF. The CDR3 region has the DNA TGCAGTGCTAGAGCCGGGACACTGGTCACAGATACGCAGTATTTT.

This clone was counted between two and nine times. This chain links TRBV27 with TRBJ2-6, with a tentative D call TRBD2 (5 bases). V dropped 3 bases and J dropped 4 bases, with 10 bases sitting between them. Looked up from germline, CDR1 is MNHEY and CDR2 is SMNVEV (reference sequence). The CDR3 sequence is 15 residues long. The CDR3 sequence: CASSFGSGGANVLTF. The CDR3 region has the DNA TGTGCCAGCAGTTTTGGTTCGGGAGGGGCCAACGTCCTGACTTTC.

This clone was detected ten times or more. The chain uses TRBV7-8 and TRBJ2-7, with 9 bases fitting TRBD1. This CDR3 is built from 15 residues. V shed 4 bases, J shed 6 bases, and the junction held 10 bases outside the gene matches. Germline CDR1 is SGHVS and CDR2 is FQNEAQ. In DNA form, the CDR3 reads TGTGCCAGCAGCTACCTCGGGACAGGGTTAGCCGAGCAGTACTTC. It encodes CASSYLGTGLAEQYF.

A few counts support this clone. The V call is TRBV11-3, the J call TRBJ2-3; 12 bases align to TRBD2. Germline V gene sequence: CDR1 SGHNT, CDR2 YENEEA. V was clipped by 1 base and J by 7 bases; unmatched bases: 21. The CDR3 extends over 21 amino acids. The DNA of the CDR3 is TGTGCCAGCAGCTTAGGGTTTCAGGCTAGCGGGGGGGCAGAGAGGCTTCATACGCAGTATTTT. Protein sequence: CASSLGFQASGGAERLHTQYF.

This clone was found many times. The chain joins TRBV27 to TRBJ1-6, with D unresolved. The V end was cut by 7 bases, the J end by 8 bases, with 18 bases between. This CDR3 comprises 15 residues. Germline V gene lookup returns CDR1 MNHEY and CDR2 SMNVEV (reference sequence). The CDR3 sequence: CASNSHGVKYSPLHF. The CDR3 nucleotides are TGTGCCAGCAATTCTCACGGGGTCAAGTATTCACCCCTCCACTTT.

This clone has a count of ten or more. This chain connects TRBV9 to TRBJ2-2; D may be TRBD2 (5 bases). This CDR3 spans 19 amino acids. The germline V and J ends were trimmed by 0 bases and 7 bases, with 25 bases remaining between them. In germline, CDR1 is SGDLS, CDR2 YYNGEE. The CDR3 region has the DNA TGTGCCAGCAGCGTAGCTACTTCCGGTCGGGGAGTCTTTGACGGGGAGCTGTTTTTT. This translates into CASSVATSGRGVFDGELFF.

The V call is TRBV7-8, the J call TRBJ2-7, with a weak D call TRBD2 (5 bases). This CDR3 spans 17 amino acids. Trimming removed 0 bases at V and 2 bases at J, with 17 bases between. Per the germline V gene, CDR1 is SGHVS and CDR2 is FQNEAQ. The CDR3 spells CASSLARASGVPYEQYF. Written as DNA, the CDR3 is TGTGCCAGCAGCTTAGCGAGGGCAAGTGGAGTTCCCTACGAGCAGTACTTC.

Many counts were recorded for this clone. The V and J genes are TRBV10-3 and TRBJ2-7; 10 nucleotides align to TRBD2. J lost 5 bases, V lost 0 bases, and 4 bases had no gene match. Per the germline V gene, CDR1 is ENHRY and CDR2 is SYGVKD. The CDR3 loop spans 15 amino acids. The CDR3 sequence: CAISESTSGNDEQYF. The CDR3 region has the DNA TGTGCCATCAGTGAGTCCACTAGCGGGAACGACGAGCAGTACTTC.

In its sample, this clone ranks as medium-sized (0.01 to 0.1%). The chain is built from TRBV6-1 and TRBJ1-6, with 7 positions matching TRBD1. V gave up 4 bases and J gave up 2 bases; unmatched junction bases: 11. Germline CDR1 MNHNS, CDR2 SASEGT. The CDR3 extends over 18 amino acids. The CDR3 nucleotides read TGTGCCAGCAGTGGGTCGACAGGGTTCGGAACCTATAATTCACCCCTCCACTTT. It encodes CASSGSTGFGTYNSPLHF.